This record concerns one T cell receptor (beta chain) sequence. Use of 60 Vbeta and 13 Jbeta primers characterized the PCR. Sequenced by immunoSEQ multiplex PCR; TCRdb stores in-frame clones only, minus some. The sample shows 150,000 or so clones, 80% of them seen only once. The sample belongs to a study of cytomegalovirus exposure and HLA in healthy donors. In the study overall: Researchers previously reported finding 90 million to 130 million unique TCR beta sequences from about 200 million T cells.

The CDR3 consists of 15 residues. Germline CDR1 SGHDN, CDR2 FVKESK. J lost 9 bases, V lost 1 base, and 6 bases had no gene match. The clonotype was recovered from a woman in her thirties or forties in good health and CMV-seropositive. The J gene is TRBJ2-1, the V gene TRBV14, with 10 positions matching TRBD2. Sequenced: PBMCs. The CDR3: CASSQAYGTSAEQFF. CDR3 coding DNA: TGTGCCAGCAGCCAAGCCTACGGGACTAGCGCTGAGCAGTTCTTC.